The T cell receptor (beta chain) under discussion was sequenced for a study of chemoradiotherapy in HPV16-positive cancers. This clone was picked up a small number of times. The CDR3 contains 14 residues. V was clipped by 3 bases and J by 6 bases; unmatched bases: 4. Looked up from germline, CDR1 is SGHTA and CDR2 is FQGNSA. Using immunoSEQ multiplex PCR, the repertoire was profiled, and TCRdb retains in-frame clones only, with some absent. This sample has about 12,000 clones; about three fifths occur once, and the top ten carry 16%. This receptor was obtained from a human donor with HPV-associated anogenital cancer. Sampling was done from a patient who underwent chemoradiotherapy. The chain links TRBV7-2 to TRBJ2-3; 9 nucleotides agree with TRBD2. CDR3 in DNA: TGTGCCAGCAGCTTGGGACTAGCAAGCGATACGCAGTATTTT. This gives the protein CASSLGLASDTQYF.